The 5 T cell receptor beta chains reported below all come from one sample, sequenced in a study of post-analysis software for immune sequencing data. Study-wide points: The study found TRBV5-6, TRBV5-1 and TRBV20-1 among a few TRBV segments more frequent in patients than controls.

These receptors have no known antigen. cDNA libraries of TCR beta carried unique molecular identifiers. Each CDR3 protein is one row after TCRdb ran MiXCR on the PCR reads. The sample contains roughly 400,000 distinct CDR3 sequences, approximately 39% of which appear only once. The sample consisted of blood. The receptors were gathered from a girl aged 2-10 years with multiple sclerosis.

The chain links TRBV7-3 to TRBJ2-3; 8 bases line up with TRBD1. Unmatched junction bases numbered 7, after V lost 5 bases and J lost 9 bases. The germline CDR1 and CDR2 sequences are SGHTA and FQGTGA. The CDR3 contains 13 residues. This chain's CDR3 is CASSRGTGSTQYF. The CDR3 DNA reads as TGTGCCAGCAGCCGCGGGACAGGCAGCACGCAGTATTTT.

The chain recombines TRBV20-1 with TRBJ2-7, with 8 bases matching TRBD2. This CDR3 has 14 residues. CDR1 is DFQATT, CDR2 SNEGSKA, per germline (reference sequence). V lost 4 bases to trimming and J lost 5 bases; unmatched junction nucleotides: 10. The CDR3 DNA reads TGCAGTGCTAATAAAGCGGGAGTCTTCGACGAGCAGTACTTC. As protein: CSANKAGVFDEQYF.

This rearrangement joins TRBV12-3 or TRBV12-4 to TRBJ1-2; D is possibly TRBD1 (5 bases). There are 15 residues in the CDR3. V gave up 2 bases and J gave up 7 bases, with 17 bases separating them. The CDR3 nucleotides read TGTGCCAGCAGTTTACGGATGGAGGGGATGTGTGGCTACACCTTC. Its protein product is CASSLRMEGMCGYTF.

The chain uses TRBV29-1 and TRBJ1-4; maybe TRBD1 (5 bases). Germline V gives CDR1 SQVTM, CDR2 ANQGSEA. With 5 bases removed from V and 5 bases from J, the gap between germline ends came to 12 bases. The CDR3 runs to 13 residues. The CDR3 reads CSVPQGLNEKLFF. CDR3 sequence (DNA): TGCAGCGTTCCGCAGGGACTAAATGAAAAACTGTTTTTT.

This chain connects TRBV4-2 to TRBJ2-7; D unclear. Trimming left V 1 base short and J 8 bases short, with 12 bases between. Per the germline V gene, CDR1 is LGHNA and CDR2 is YNFKEQ. This CDR3 has 13 amino acids. CDR3 amino acids: CASSQGNGVKQYF. CDR3 coding DNA: TGTGCCAGCAGCCAAGGAAATGGTGTTAAGCAGTACTTC.